The 12 T cell receptor beta chains presented below share a single source sample, sequenced in a study of T cells in Graves' hyperthyroidism and ophthalmopathy. Amplification of TCR beta CDR3 regions used RNA as the template. The study used the HTBI primer set for a first-round RT-PCR of the TCR CDR3. TCRdb used MiXCR to reprocess the multiplex PCR reads, holding one entry per CDR3 protein. The table shows some 490,000 distinct CDR3 sequences, with 15% to 20% occurring only once. The sample comprised blood. The receptors originated from a woman between 25 and 40 years old with Graves' ophthalmopathy.

The V call is TRBV5-1, the J call TRBJ2-7; 9 nucleotides match TRBD2. This CDR3 spans 14 amino acids. Losses at the gene ends were 6 bases for V and 6 bases for J; bases not matched to a gene: 10. Looked up from germline, CDR1 is SGHRS and CDR2 is YFSETQ. This CDR3 reads CASKTHSGSSEQYF. CDR3 nucleotides: TGCGCCAGCAAAACCCATAGCGGGAGTAGCGAGCAGTACTTC.

At least ten counts were recorded for this clonotype. The gene calls are TRBV30 and TRBJ1-3; no firm D call. The length of the CDR3 is 12 residues. V was pared by 2 bases and J by 5 bases, with 7 bases between. Germline CDR1 and CDR2: GTSNPN and SVGIG (reference sequence). CDR3 region: CAWSTLRNTIYF. DNA of the CDR3: TGTGCCTGGAGTACCCTTCGAAACACCATATATTTT.

This clonotype was detected many times. The CDR3 bases are TGTGCCAGCATAGAGGGTAATGGAGAAAAACTGTTTTTT. Encoded protein: CASIEGNGEKLFF. The rearrangement joins TRBV28 to TRBJ1-4; D is undetermined. The CDR3 extends over 13 amino acids. Trimming cost V 7 bases and J 8 bases, with 14 bases left between them. Germline CDR1 and CDR2: MDHEN and SYDVKM. Combining the CDR3 with reference TRBV28 and TRBJ1-4 gives the whole variable domain DVKVTQSSRYLVKRTGEKVFLECVQDMDHENMFWYRQDPGLGLRLIYFSYDVKMKEKGDIPEGYSVSREKKERFSLILESASTNQTSMYLCASIEGNGEKLFFGSGTQLSVL.

This clonotype was counted at least ten times. The chain couples TRBV7-8 to TRBJ2-1, with D uncertain. V was cut by 2 bases and J by 0 bases, with 11 bases left in between. The length of the CDR3 is 16 residues. Germline CDR1 SGHVS, CDR2 FQNEAQ. The CDR3 here is CASSLKPLLSYNEQFF. For the CDR3, the DNA is TGTGCCAGCAGCTTAAAACCCCTACTCTCCTACAATGAGCAGTTCTTC.

The chain couples TRBV28 to TRBJ2-3, with 11 bases that match TRBD2. Germline lookup yields CDR1 MDHEN and CDR2 SYDVKM. Germline trimming cut 5 bases from V and 3 bases from J; bases unmatched to any gene: 10. The CDR3 contains 17 residues. CDR3 protein: CASSPLLAGVGTDTQYF. CDR3 DNA: TGTGCCAGCAGTCCCCTACTAGCGGGAGTGGGGACAGATACGCAGTATTTT. The complete variable domain, with remaining parts taken from reference TRBV28 and TRBJ2-3, reads DVKVTQSSRYLVKRTGEKVFLECVQDMDHENMFWYRQDPGLGLRLIYFSYDVKMKEKGDIPEGYSVSREKKERFSLILESASTNQTSMYLCASSPLLAGVGTDTQYFGPGTRLTVL.

This clonotype was counted ten times or more. The chain joins TRBV6-2 or TRBV6-3 to TRBJ2-1; D uncertain. The germline CDR1 and CDR2 sequences are MNHEY and SVGEGT. CDR3 size: 12 residues. V lost 3 bases and J lost 7, with 7 bases in between. The CDR3 protein is CASSYSRNEQFF. The CDR3 nucleotides are TGTGCCAGCAGTTATTCTAGGAATGAGCAGTTCTTC.

To note about this clonotype: A single base separates this from a much larger clone, so it may be a read error. CDR3 DNA: TGCAGTGCCGAACGAACAGGGGTAGAGACCCAGTTCTTC. Translating gives CSAERTGVETQFF. The V and J genes are TRBV20-1 and TRBJ2-5, with 7 bases lining up with TRBD1. The assigned J gene may be wrong: the sequence end matches TRBJ2-1 better. Germline V lookup: CDR1 DFQATT, CDR2 SNEGSKA (reference sequence). This CDR3 contains 13 residues.

This clonotype has a count of ten or more. The chain employs TRBV28 and TRBJ1-5; D remains unclear. V shed 4 bases and J shed 2 bases, with 6 bases lying between them. The CDR3 totals 13 residues. CDR1 and CDR2 from the germline V gene are MDHEN and SYDVKM. The CDR3, as DNA: TGTGCCAGCAGTTGGTATGGCAATCAGCCCCAGCATTTT. Translation: CASSWYGNQPQHF.

The sample holds many counts of this clonotype. This chain joins TRBV18 and TRBJ1-4, with D hard to call. Germline V gives CDR1 KGHSH, CDR2 LQKENI. V gave up 2 bases and J gave up 0 bases, with 7 bases separating them. This CDR3 contains 15 residues. In DNA, the CDR3 is TGTGCCAGCTCACCAAGGGTTGCAACTAATGAAAAACTGTTTTTT. It is translated as CASSPRVATNEKLFF.

The rearrangement links TRBV20-1 to TRBJ1-3, with no clear D. The V gene's germline CDR1 is DFQATT and CDR2 SNEGSKA (reference sequence). V lost 5 bases, J lost 7 bases, and 15 bases lay in between. CDR3 size: 13 residues. The CDR3 reads CSAPQSYGNTIYF. CDR3 DNA sequence: TGCAGTGCTCCGCAATCCTATGGGAACACCATATATTTT.

The chain couples TRBV20-1 to TRBJ2-5, with 10 bases fitting TRBD2. Germline lookup yields CDR1 DFQATT and CDR2 SNEGSKA (reference sequence). This CDR3 contains 13 residues. The V gene end was trimmed by 3 bases and the J gene end by 2 bases; junction bases not matched to a gene: 0. CDR3 sequence (DNA): TGCAGTGCTAGGGGACTAGCGCAAGAGACCCAGTACTTC. It codes for CSARGLAQETQYF.

The V and J genes are TRBV6-1 and TRBJ2-3; TRBD1 or TRBD2 may be the D gene (5 bases each). The V end was cut by 7 bases, the J end by 1 base, with 12 bases between. The V gene's germline CDR1 is MNHNS and CDR2 SASEGT. The CDR3 consists of 14 residues. The CDR3: CASTGAGGTDTQYF. The CDR3 region has the DNA TGTGCCAGCACCGGGGCAGGAGGCACAGATACGCAGTATTTT.